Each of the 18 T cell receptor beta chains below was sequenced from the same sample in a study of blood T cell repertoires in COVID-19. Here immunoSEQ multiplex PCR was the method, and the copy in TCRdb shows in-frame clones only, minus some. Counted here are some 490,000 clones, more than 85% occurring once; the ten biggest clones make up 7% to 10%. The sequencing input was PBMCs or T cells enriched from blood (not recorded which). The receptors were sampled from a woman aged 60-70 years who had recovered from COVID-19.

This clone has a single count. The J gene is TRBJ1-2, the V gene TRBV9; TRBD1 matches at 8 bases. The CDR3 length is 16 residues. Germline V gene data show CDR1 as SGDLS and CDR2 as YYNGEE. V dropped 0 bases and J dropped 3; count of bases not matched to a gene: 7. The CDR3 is CASSVERTGPDYGYTF. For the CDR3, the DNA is TGTGCCAGCAGCGTAGAGCGGACAGGGCCAGACTATGGCTACACCTTC. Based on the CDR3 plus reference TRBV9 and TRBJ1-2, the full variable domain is DSGVTQTPKHLITATGQRVTLRCSPRSGDLSVYWYQQSLDQGLQFLIQYYNGEERAKGNILERFSAQQFPDLHSELNLSSLELGDSALYFCASSVERTGPDYGYTFGSGTRLTVV.

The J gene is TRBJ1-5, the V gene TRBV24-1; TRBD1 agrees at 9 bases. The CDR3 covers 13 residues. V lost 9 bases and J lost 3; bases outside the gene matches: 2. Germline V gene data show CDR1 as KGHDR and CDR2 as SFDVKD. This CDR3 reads CATGDRDNQPQHF. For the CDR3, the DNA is TGTGCCACCGGGGACAGGGACAATCAGCCCCAGCATTTT.

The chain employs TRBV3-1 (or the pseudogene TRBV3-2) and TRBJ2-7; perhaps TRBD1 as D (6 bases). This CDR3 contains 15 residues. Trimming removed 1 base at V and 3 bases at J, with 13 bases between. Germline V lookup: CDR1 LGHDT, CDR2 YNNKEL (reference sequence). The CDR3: CASSQGPTGLYEQYV. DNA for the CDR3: TGTGCCAGCAGCCAAGGCCCGACAGGACTCTACGAGCAGTACGTC.

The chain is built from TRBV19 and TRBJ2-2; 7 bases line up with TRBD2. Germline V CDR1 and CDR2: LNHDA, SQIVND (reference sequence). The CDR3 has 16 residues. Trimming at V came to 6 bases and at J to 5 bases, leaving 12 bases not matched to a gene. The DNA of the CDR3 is TGTGCCAGTAGGTATGGACTAGATAGGCCGACCGGGGAGCTGTTTTTT. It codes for CASRYGLDRPTGELFF.

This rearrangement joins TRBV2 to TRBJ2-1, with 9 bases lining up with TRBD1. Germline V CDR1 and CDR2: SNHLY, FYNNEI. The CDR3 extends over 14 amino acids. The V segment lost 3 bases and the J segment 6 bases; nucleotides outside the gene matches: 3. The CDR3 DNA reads TGTGCCAGCAGTGAGAACAGGGGGCTCAATGAGCAGTTCTTC. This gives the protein CASSENRGLNEQFF.

The CDR3 loop reads CASSQGRGPTGELFF. Written as DNA, the CDR3 is TGCGCCAGCAGCCAAGGTCGTGGGCCCACCGGGGAGCTGTTTTTT. The J gene is TRBJ2-2, the V gene TRBV4-1; D gene unclear. This CDR3 is built from 15 residues. Trimming took 1 base from V and 4 from J, leaving 10 bases between them. Germline V CDR1 and CDR2: MGHRA, YSYEKL.

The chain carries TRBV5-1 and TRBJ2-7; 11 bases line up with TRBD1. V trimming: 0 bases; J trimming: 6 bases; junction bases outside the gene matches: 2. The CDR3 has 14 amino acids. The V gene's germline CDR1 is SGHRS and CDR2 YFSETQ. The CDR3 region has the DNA TGCGCCAGCAGCTTGGACGGGACAGGGGGCGAGCAGTACGTC. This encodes CASSLDGTGGEQYV.

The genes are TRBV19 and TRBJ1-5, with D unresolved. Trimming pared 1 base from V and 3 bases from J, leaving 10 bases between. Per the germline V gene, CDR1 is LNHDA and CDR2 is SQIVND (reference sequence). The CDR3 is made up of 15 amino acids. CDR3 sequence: CASSIGNMINQPQHF. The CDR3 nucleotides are TGTGCCAGTAGTATAGGAAACATGATCAATCAGCCCCAGCATTTT.

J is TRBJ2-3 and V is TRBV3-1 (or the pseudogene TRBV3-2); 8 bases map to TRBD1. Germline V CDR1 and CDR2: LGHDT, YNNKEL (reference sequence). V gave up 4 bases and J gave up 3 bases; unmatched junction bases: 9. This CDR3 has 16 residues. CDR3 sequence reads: CASSPFGQGRTDTQYF. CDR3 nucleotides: TGTGCCAGCAGCCCTTTCGGACAGGGAAGGACAGATACGCAGTATTTT.

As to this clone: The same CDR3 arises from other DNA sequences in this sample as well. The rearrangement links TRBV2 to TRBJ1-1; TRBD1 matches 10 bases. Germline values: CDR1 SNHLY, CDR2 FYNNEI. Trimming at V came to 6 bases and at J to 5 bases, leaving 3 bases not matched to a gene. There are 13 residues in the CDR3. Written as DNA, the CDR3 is TGTGCCAGCAGCCGGACAGGGGGAACTGAAGCTTTCTTT. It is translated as CASSRTGGTEAFF.

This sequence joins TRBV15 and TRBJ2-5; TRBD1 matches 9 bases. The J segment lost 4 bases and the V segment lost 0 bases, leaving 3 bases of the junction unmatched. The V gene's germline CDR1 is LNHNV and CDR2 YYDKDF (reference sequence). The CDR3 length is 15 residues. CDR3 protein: CATSRDRDRAETQYF. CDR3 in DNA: TGTGCCACCAGCAGAGACCGGGACAGGGCAGAGACCCAGTACTTC. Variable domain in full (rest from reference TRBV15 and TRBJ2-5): DAMVIQNPRYQVTQFGKPVTLSCSQTLNHNVMYWYQQKSSQAPKLLFHYYDKDFNNEADTPDNFQSRRPNTSFCFLDIRSPGLGDTAMYLCATSRDRDRAETQYFGPGTRLLVL.

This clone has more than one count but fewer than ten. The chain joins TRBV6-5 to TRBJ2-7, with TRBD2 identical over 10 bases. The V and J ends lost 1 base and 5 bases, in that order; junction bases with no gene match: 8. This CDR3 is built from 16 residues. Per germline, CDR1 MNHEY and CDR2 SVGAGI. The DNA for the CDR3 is TGTGCCAGCAGTTACTTTCTCACTAGCGGGGTAGACGAGCAGTACTTC. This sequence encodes CASSYFLTSGVDEQYF.

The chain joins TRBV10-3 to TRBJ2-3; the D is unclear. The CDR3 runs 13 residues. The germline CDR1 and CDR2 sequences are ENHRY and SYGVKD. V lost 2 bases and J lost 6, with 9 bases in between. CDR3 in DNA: TGTGCCATCAGTGAGCCCCCAGGTGATACGCAGTATTTT. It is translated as CAISEPPGDTQYF.

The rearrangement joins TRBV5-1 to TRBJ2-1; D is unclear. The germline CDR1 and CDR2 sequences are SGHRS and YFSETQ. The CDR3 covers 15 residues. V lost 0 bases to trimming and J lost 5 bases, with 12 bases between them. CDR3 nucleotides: TGCGCCAGCAGCTTGGATGACTCCCCTAACAATGAGCAGTTCTTC. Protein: CASSLDDSPNNEQFF.

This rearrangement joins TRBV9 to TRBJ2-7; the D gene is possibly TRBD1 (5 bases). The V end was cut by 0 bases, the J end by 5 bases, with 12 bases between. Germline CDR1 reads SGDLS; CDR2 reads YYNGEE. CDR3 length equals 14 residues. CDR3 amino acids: CASSVAGQGNEQYF. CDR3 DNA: TGTGCCAGCAGCGTAGCCGGGCAGGGTAACGAGCAGTACTTC.

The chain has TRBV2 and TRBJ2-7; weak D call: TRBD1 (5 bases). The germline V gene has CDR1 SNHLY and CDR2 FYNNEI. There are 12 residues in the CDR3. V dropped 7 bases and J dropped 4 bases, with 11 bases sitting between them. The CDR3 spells CASTLGVYEQYV. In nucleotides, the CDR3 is TGTGCCAGCACCCTAGGGGTATACGAGCAGTACGTC.

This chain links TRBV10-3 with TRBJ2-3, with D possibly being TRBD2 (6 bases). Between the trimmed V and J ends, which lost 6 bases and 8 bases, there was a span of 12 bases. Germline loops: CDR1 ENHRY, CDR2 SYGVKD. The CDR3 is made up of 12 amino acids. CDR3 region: CAIRDMGGTQYF. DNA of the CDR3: TGTGCCATCAGAGACATGGGAGGTACGCAGTATTTT.

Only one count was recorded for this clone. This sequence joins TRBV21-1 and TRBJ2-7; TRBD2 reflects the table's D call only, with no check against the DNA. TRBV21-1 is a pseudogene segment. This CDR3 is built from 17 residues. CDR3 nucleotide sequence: TGTGCCAGCAGCAAACCTGGTGGAGCGGGGAGCTCCTACGAGCAGTACGTC. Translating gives CASSKPGGAGSSYEQYV.